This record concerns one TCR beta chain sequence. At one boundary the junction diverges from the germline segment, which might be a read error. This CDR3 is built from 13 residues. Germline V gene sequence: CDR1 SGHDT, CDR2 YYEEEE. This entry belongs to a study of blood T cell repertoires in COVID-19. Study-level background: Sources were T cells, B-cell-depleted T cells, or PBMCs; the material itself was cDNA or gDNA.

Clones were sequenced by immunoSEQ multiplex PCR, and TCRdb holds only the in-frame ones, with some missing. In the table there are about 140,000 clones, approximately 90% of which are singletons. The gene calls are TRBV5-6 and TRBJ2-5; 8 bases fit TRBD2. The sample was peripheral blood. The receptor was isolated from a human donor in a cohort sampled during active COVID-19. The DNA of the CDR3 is TGTGCCAGCAGGTTGGGGACTAGTGAGACCCAGTACTTC. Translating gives CASRLGTSETQYF.